This TCR beta chain was observed in a study of cytomegalovirus exposure and HLA in healthy donors. Notes on the study in general: Previously analyzed data showed that most TCR beta V segments were productive at a frequency of about 90% or about 30%. Under in vitro conditions, a few CMV-associated chains were confirmed as specific for CMV antigens.

PCR employed 60 Vbeta and 13 Jbeta primers. The method was immunoSEQ multiplex PCR; TCRdb's version includes in-frame clones alone and lacks a portion of them. The sample contains 100,000 to 150,000 clones, over 70% of which appear only once. The V and J ends lost 5 bases and 3 bases, in that order; junction bases with no gene match: 4. The germline V gene encodes CDR1 SGHRS and CDR2 YFSETQ. The CDR3 is 14 residues long. Regarding this clone: Antigen: not known. Different DNA sequences within this sample yield the same CDR3.

Sequencing was done on a sample of PBMCs. This sequence joins TRBV5-1 and TRBJ1-4; 7 positions match TRBD1. The sequence was collected from a middle-aged woman in good health and CMV-seropositive. CDR3 DNA sequence: TGCGCCAGCAGTTCGGGACAGCCTAATGAAAAACTGTTTTTT. This gives the protein CASSSGQPNEKLFF.